This T cell receptor beta chain was profiled in a study of blood T cells in healthy people across ages. Study-level points and caveats: Age advanced and TCR beta diversity per million T cells fell, roughly linearly. The long-lived group displayed more naive CD4+ cells, plus higher diversity, than the aged donors did. Higher naive T cell percentage went strongly together with higher TCR beta diversity. A conclusive naive versus antigen-experienced comparison was prevented by the unsorted PBMCs.

Of note for this clonotype: As yet, its antigen is unknown.

The V gene end was trimmed by 6 bases and the J gene end by 8 bases; junction bases not matched to a gene: 12. The length of the CDR3 is 15 residues. Germline V gene sequence: CDR1 SNHLY, CDR2 FYNNEI. A second PCR, run for roughly 7 to 12 cycles, used a sample-barcoded 5' primer plus a J-beta primer mix. TCRdb reprocessed the 5' RACE reads via MiXCR and lists one record per CDR3 protein. Of over 1,500,000 distinct CDR3 sequences listed, around half are singletons. The sample consisted of blood. This sequence originates from a woman aged 40 to 50 in good health. J is TRBJ2-4 and V is TRBV2, with TRBD1 matching over 8 bases. CDR3 residues: CASSIRTGRSDIQYF. The CDR3 DNA reads TGTGCCAGCAGCATACGGACAGGGCGCTCGGACATTCAGTACTTC.